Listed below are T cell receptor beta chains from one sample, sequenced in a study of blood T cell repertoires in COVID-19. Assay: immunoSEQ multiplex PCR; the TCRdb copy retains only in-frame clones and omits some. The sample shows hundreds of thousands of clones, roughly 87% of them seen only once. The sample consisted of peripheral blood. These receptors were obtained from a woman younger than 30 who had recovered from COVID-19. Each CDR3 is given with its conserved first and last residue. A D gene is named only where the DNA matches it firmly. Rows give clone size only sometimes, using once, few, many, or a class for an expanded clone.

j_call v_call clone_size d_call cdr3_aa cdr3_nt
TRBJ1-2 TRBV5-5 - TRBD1 CASSFQGDGYTF TGTGCCAGCAGCTTTCAGGGGGATGGCTACACCTTC
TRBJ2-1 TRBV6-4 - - CASSERDHNEQFF TGTGCCAGCAGCGAGCGAGACCACAATGAGCAGTTCTTC
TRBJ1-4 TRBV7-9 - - CASSFQGLGEKLFF TGTGCCAGCAGCTTTCAGGGATTGGGTGAAAAACTGTTTTTT
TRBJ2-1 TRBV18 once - CASSSLRDNEQFF TGTGCCAGCTCATCTCTGCGGGACAATGAGCAGTTCTTC
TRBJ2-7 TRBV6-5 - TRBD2 CASSFTKAGGSYEQYF TGTGCCAGCAGTTTTACCAAGGCGGGAGGTTCCTACGAGCAGTACTTC
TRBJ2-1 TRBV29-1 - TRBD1 CSVQDRAEYNEQFF TGCAGCGTCCAGGACAGGGCGGAGTACAATGAGCAGTTCTTC
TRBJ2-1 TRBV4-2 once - CASSQDPVYEQFF TGTGCCAGCAGCCAAGACCCGGTATACGAGCAGTTCTTC
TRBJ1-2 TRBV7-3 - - CASSLIRGGYTF TGTGCCAGCAGCTTAATACGTGGCGGCTACACCTTC
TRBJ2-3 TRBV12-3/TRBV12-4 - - CASSLGAADTQYF TGTGCCAGCAGTTTGGGGGCTGCAGATACGCAGTATTTT
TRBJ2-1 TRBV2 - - CASRVPLAFEQFF TGTGCCAGCAGGGTTCCTCTAGCTTTTGAGCAGTTCTTC
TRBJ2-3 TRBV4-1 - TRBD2 CASSQDWGGDTDTQYF TGCGCCAGCAGCCAAGATTGGGGGGGGGACACAGATACGCAGTATTTT
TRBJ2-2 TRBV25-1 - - CASSGRETGELFF TGTGCCAGCAGTGGACGGGAAACCGGGGAGCTGTTTTTT
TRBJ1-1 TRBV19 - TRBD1 CASTFDRGDTEAFF TGTGCCAGTACCTTTGACAGGGGCGACACTGAAGCTTTCTTT
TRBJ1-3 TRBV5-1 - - CASSEQAISGNTIYF TGCGCCAGCAGCGAACAGGCAATCTCTGGAAACACCATATATTTT
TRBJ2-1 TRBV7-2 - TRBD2 CASSFHRAGATFF TGTGCCAGCAGCTTTCATCGAGCGGGAGCGACATTCTTC
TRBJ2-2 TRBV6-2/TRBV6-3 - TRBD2 CASSYWPPAGGPGTGELFF TGTGCCAGCAGTTACTGGCCCCCAGCGGGAGGGCCGGGCACCGGGGAGCTGTTTTTT
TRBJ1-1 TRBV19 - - CASSIAKNTEAFF TGTGCCAGTAGTATAGCCAAGAACACTGAAGCTTTCTTT
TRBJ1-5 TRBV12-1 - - CASSFDDTGRLQPQHF TGTGCCAGCAGCTTTGACGACACGGGAAGGTTACAGCCCCAGCATTTT
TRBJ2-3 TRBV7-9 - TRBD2 CAAPAGPPTDTQYF TGTGCTGCACCAGCGGGACCGCCCACAGATACGCAGTATTTT
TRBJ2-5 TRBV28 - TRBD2 CASSNSGRKETQYF TGTGCCAGCAGTAATAGCGGGAGGAAAGAGACCCAGTACTTC
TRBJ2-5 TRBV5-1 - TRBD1 CASSPTGKQETQYF TGCGCCAGCAGCCCGACAGGGAAACAAGAGACCCAGTACTTC
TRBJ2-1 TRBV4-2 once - CASSQVSSNEQFF TGTGCCAGCAGCCAAGTGAGTAGTAATGAGCAGTTCTTC
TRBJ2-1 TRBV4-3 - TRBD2 CASSQELASGNNEQFF TGCGCCAGCAGCCAAGAGTTGGCTAGCGGGAACAATGAGCAGTTCTTC
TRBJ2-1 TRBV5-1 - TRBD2 CASSLVPSGNNEQFF TGCGCCAGCAGCTTGGTGCCTAGCGGAAACAATGAGCAGTTCTTC
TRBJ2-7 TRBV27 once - CASSLKESYEQYF TGTGCCAGCAGTTTGAAGGAGTCCTACGAGCAGTACTTC
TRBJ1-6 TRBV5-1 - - CASRGGDVTYSPLHF TGCGCCAGCAGGGGAGGGGACGTTACTTATTCACCCCTCCACTTT
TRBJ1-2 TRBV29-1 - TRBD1 CSVPGTDTYGYTF TGCAGCGTTCCCGGGACAGACACCTATGGCTACACCTTC
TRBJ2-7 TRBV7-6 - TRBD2 CASSLASGSYEQYF TGTGCCAGCAGCTTGGCTAGCGGGTCCTACGAGCAGTACTTC
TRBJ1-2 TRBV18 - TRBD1 CASSPQGQGGGYTF TGTGCCAGCTCACCACAAGGACAGGGGGGCGGCTACACCTTC
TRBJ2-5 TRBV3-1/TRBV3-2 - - CASSQEPYRYQETQYF TGTGCCAGCAGCCAAGAACCGTACCGGTACCAAGAGACCCAGTACTTC
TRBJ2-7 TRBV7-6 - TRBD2 CASSLTSGASYEQYF TGTGCCAGCAGCCTTACTAGCGGGGCCTCCTACGAGCAGTACTTC
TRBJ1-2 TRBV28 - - CASSLRLRYTF TGTGCCAGCAGTTTAAGGTTGAGGTACACCTTC
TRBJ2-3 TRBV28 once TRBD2 CASSWEGGTDTQYF TGTGCCAGCAGCTGGGAGGGAGGCACAGATACGCAGTATTTT
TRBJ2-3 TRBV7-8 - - CASSSKRDKSTDTQYF TGTGCCAGCAGCTCTAAGAGAGATAAGAGCACAGATACGCAGTATTTT
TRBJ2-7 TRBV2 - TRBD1 CASSEMVAGGLHEQYF TGTGCCAGCAGTGAAATGGTGGCAGGGGGCTTACACGAGCAGTACTTC
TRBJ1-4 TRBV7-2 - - CASSGEDPEATNEKLFF TGTGCCAGCAGCGGCGAGGACCCGGAGGCAACTAATGAAAAACTGTTTTTT
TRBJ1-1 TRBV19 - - CASRTDTEAFF TGTGCCAGCAGGACAGACACTGAAGCTTTCTTT
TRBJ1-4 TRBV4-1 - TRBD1 CASSLQGTNEKLFF TGCGCCAGCAGCCTACAGGGGACTAATGAAAAACTGTTTTTT
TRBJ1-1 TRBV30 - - CAWKREMNTEAFF TGTGCCTGGAAACGGGAGATGAACACTGAAGCTTTCTTT
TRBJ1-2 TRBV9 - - CASSVSGYGYTF TGTGCCAGCAGCGTTTCAGGGTATGGCTACACCTTC
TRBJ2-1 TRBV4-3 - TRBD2 CASSQEGLAGVLDEQFF TGCGCCAGCAGCCAAGAAGGACTAGCGGGAGTTTTGGATGAGCAGTTCTTC
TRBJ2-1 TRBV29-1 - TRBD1 CSVEKTGVKNEQFF TGCAGCGTTGAGAAGACAGGGGTTAAGAATGAGCAGTTCTTC